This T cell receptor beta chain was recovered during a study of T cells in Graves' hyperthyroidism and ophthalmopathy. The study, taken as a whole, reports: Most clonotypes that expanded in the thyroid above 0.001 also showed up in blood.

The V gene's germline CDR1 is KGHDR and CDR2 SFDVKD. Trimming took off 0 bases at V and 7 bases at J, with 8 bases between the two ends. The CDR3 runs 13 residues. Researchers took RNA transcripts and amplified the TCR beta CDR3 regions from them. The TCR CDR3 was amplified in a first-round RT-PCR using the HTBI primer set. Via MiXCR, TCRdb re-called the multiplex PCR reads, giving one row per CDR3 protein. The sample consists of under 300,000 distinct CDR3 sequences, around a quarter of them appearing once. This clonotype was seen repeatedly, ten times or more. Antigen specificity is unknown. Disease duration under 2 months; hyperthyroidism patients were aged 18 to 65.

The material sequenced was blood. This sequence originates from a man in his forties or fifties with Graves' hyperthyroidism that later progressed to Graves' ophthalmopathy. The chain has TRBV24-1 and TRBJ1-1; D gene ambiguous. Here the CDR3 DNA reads TGTGCCACCAGTGATTTGAAGACTAATGAAGCTTTCTTT. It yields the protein CATSDLKTNEAFF.